The entry below describes one TCR beta chain. CDR1 and CDR2 from the germline V gene are SGHTA and FQGNSA. With 1 base clipped from V and 4 bases from J, the junction kept 2 bases outside the gene matches. This CDR3 comprises 15 residues. TCRdb keeps only in-frame clones here, not all; method: immunoSEQ multiplex PCR. The table has about 75,000 clones, around 83% seen once. The sample originates from a study of blood T cell repertoires in COVID-19. Study in general: Sample material is recorded as cDNA or gDNA derived from T cells, B-cell-depleted T cells, or PBMCs.

This clonotype was obtained from a woman between 50 and 59 years old with acute or convalescent COVID-19. Sample: peripheral blood. The chain carries TRBV7-2 and TRBJ1-4; 8 bases map to TRBD1. CDR3 DNA: TGTGCCAGCAGCTTAGGACAGGGGAGTAATGAAAAACTGTTTTTT. Translating gives CASSLGQGSNEKLFF.